The present entry profiles one TCR beta chain with its context. This record belongs to a study of cytomegalovirus exposure and HLA in healthy donors. Germline V gives CDR1 SGHRS, CDR2 YFSETQ. This CDR3 contains 15 residues. Deletions cut 0 bases from V and 2 bases from J, with 11 bases between. Sequenced by immunoSEQ multiplex PCR; TCRdb stores in-frame clones only, minus some. The repertoire has about 120,000 clones, roughly 84% of them found once; the top ten carry 2% to 2.5%. The TCR was taken from a woman aged 25 to 39 in good health and CMV-seronegative. The genes are TRBV5-1 and TRBJ2-5, with D maybe TRBD2 (6 bases). The material sequenced was PBMCs. CDR3 sequence: CASSLASAGQETQYF. CDR3 nucleotide sequence: TGCGCCAGCAGCTTGGCCTCGGCGGGACAAGAGACCCAGTACTTC.